These T cell receptor beta chains were read from a single sample in a study of patients and donors after allogeneic stem cell transplantation. A single record per CDR3 protein comes from TCRdb applying MiXCR to the RT-PCR reads. The data show fewer than 95,000 distinct CDR3 sequences, with roughly 5.2% seen just once and less than 3% held by the top ten. The specimen was blood, either unsorted or a sorted T cell fraction (not recorded which). The receptor set was obtained from a human donor who was either an allogeneic HSCT recipient or a stem cell or donor lymphocyte infusion donor (not recorded which). It is not recorded whose cells these are; they may come from a transplant donor. The CDR3 runs from the conserved cysteine through the conserved F or W. Each record gives: J gene, V gene, D gene, clone size, CDR3 length, CDR3 DNA, CDR3 protein. A D gene is named only where the DNA matches it firmly. Rows give clone size only sometimes, using once, few, many, or a class for an expanded clone.

TRBJ2-1 TRBV5-1 TRBD2 few 16 TGCGCCAGCAGCTTGCTAACGGGAGGGCCGGGAAATGAGCAGTTCTTC CASSLLTGGPGNEQFF
TRBJ2-1 TRBV20-1 TRBD2 many 14 TGCAGTGCTAGAGTGCCTAGCGGGAGATATGAGCAGTTCTTC CSARVPSGRYEQFF
TRBJ2-6 TRBV9 NA NA 15 TGTGCCAGCAGCGTCGGGAATCTTGGGGCCAACGTCCTGACTTTC CASSVGNLGANVLTF
TRBJ2-5 TRBV2 NA few 15 TGTGCCAGCAGACACAGGGGGGGTGGCCAAGAGACCCAGTACTTC CASRHRGGGQETQYF
TRBJ1-6 TRBV18 TRBD1 many 14 TGTGCCAGCTCAACGGGACAGCGGGATTCACCCCTCCACTTT CASSTGQRDSPLHF
TRBJ1-1 TRBV28 NA few 11 TGTGCCAGCAGCCTATTCACTGAAGCTTTCTTT CASSLFTEAFF
TRBJ1-2 TRBV6-5 NA many 12 TGTGCCAGCAGTGACAGGTTAAGGGGCTACACCTTC CASSDRLRGYTF
TRBJ2-7 TRBV29-1 NA few 14 TGCAGCGCCGAAACGTCGACAGATCCCTACGAGCAGTACTTC CSAETSTDPYEQYF
TRBJ2-3 TRBV21-1 NA NA 16 TGTGCCAGCAGCAACCCCCGGGACGGTAGCACAGATACGCAGTATTTT CASSNPRDGSTDTQYF
TRBJ1-2 TRBV11-2 TRBD1 NA 15 TGTGCCAGCACCCGGACAGGGGGAAAAAGCTATGGCTACACCTTC CASTRTGGKSYGYTF
TRBJ2-7 TRBV29-1 NA many 12 TGCAGCGTCCAGGGAGCCTCCTACGAGCAGTACTTC CSVQGASYEQYF
TRBJ1-5 TRBV15 NA few 19 TGTGCCACCAGCAGAGAGTCGTGGCAGCGGTTAGGTAGCAATCAGCCCCAGCATTTT CATSRESWQRLGSNQPQHF
TRBJ1-2 TRBV19 NA NA 14 TGTGCCAGTATGAGACACCGAACTAACTATGGCTACACCTTC CASMRHRTNYGYTF
TRBJ2-3 TRBV5-1 TRBD2 few 15 TGCGCCAGCAGCCGGGGCGCGGGAGGGGGAGATACGCAGTATTTT CASSRGAGGGDTQYF